The clone carrying this T cell receptor (beta chain) was recorded a few times. This CDR3 is built from 11 residues. The germline V gene has CDR1 SGHTA and CDR2 FQGTGA. After removal of 6 bases from V and 10 bases from J, the junction contained 4 bases not matched to a gene. The data belong to a study of early T cells in non-severe SARS-CoV-2 infection. TCRdb reprocessed the 5' RACE reads via MiXCR and lists one record per CDR3 protein. The sample contains around 58,000 distinct CDR3 sequences, around 8% of which appear only once. This material consisted of whole blood, taken at baseline. This rearrangement joins TRBV7-3 to TRBJ2-3; 7 bases line up with TRBD2. This TCR derives from an adult who was a healthcare worker with PCR-confirmed SARS-CoV-2 infection or an uninfected control (not recorded which). The CDR3 spells CASSRGGAQYF. CDR3 coding DNA: TGTGCCAGCAGTCGTGGGGGGGCGCAGTATTTT. The full variable domain, rest sourced from reference TRBV7-3 and TRBJ2-3, is GAGVSQTPSNKVTEKGKYVELRCDPISGHTALYWYRQSLGQGPEFLIYFQGTGAADDSGLPNDRFFAVRPEGSVSTLKIQRTERGDSAVYLCASSRGGAQYFGPGTRLTVL.